One sample yielded the 23 T cell receptor beta chains listed below, sequenced in a study of T-cell reconstitution after alpha-beta-depleted transplantation in children listed by TCRdb under 2016. The library came from PCR. Reads for this sample came from an Illumina HiSeq 2500. TCR library preparation used molecular barcoding, with unique molecular identifiers applied to normalize quantification of the TCRbeta repertoire. TCRdb reworked the public reads: Q25 trimming with fastp, MiXCR clone assembly, productive beta chains retained. Entries are consolidated by CDR3 protein sequence, retaining the most common genes and DNA. For this sample there are some 490,000 distinct CDR3 sequences; under 15% appear just once. The ten biggest clones cover around 6% of the sample. This material consisted of PBMCs from the stem cell graft donor, taken from the stem cell graft. The receptors here all came from a human donor who donated a stem cell graft to a child with combined immunodeficiency.

This chain uses TRBV11-1 with TRBJ2-7; D possibly corresponds to TRBD1 (6 bases). CDR1 is SGHAT and CDR2 is FQDESV in the germline V gene (reference sequence). The ends were cut back, 2 bases at V and 2 bases at J, with 25 bases in the middle. CDR3 length: 19 residues. For the CDR3, the DNA is TGTGCCAGCAGCTTAATATCCGGATGGGGCGCAGGGGTAACCTACGAGCAGTACTTC. Its protein is CASSLISGWGAGVTYEQYF. The whole variable domain, filled in from reference TRBV11-1 and TRBJ2-7, reads EAEVAQSPRYKITEKSQAVAFWCDPISGHATLYWYRQILGQGPELLVQFQDESVVDDSQLPKDRFSAERLKGVDSTLKIQPAELGDSAMYLCASSLISGWGAGVTYEQYFGPGTRLTVT.

This rearrangement joins TRBV18 to TRBJ2-7; D unresolved. CDR1 and CDR2 (germline): KGHSH, LQKENI. This CDR3 contains 12 residues. Trimming took 2 bases from V and 6 from J, leaving 8 bases between them. The CDR3 DNA is TGTGCCAGCTCACCAGGGAACGGCGAGCAGTACTTC. Amino acids: CASSPGNGEQYF.

The count of this clonotype is one. The chain employs TRBV7-9 and TRBJ2-1, with D tentatively TRBD1 (5 bases). The CDR3 spans 15 residues. Germline V lookup: CDR1 SEHNR, CDR2 FQNEAQ (reference sequence). V lost 5 bases, J lost 2 bases, and 13 bases lay in between. The CDR3 sequence is CASSAGLLPYNEQFF. The CDR3 nucleotides read TGTGCCAGCAGCGCAGGGCTCCTCCCCTACAATGAGCAGTTCTTC.

V and J are TRBV29-1 and TRBJ2-6; D gene ambiguous. Trimming removed 4 bases at V and 6 bases at J, with 7 bases between. Germline values: CDR1 SQVTM, CDR2 ANQGSEA. This CDR3 is 12 amino acids long. The CDR3 DNA sequence: TGCAGCGTTGGGCCGGCGGCCAACGTCCTGACTTTC. Protein: CSVGPAANVLTF.

V is TRBV5-6 and J is TRBJ2-1, with D possibly being TRBD2 (5 bases). Germline CDR1 SGHDT, CDR2 YYEEEE. The CDR3 contains 15 residues. Trimming shortened V by 1 base and J by 5 bases, and 13 bases separated the two germline ends. CDR3 loop: CASSLFTSPNNEQFF. The CDR3 bases are TGTGCCAGCAGCTTGTTTACTAGTCCGAACAATGAGCAGTTCTTC.

V is TRBV19 and J is TRBJ1-2; 11 nucleotides align to TRBD1. The germline CDR1 and CDR2 sequences are LNHDA and SQIVND (reference sequence). CDR3 length: 15 residues. V shed 3 bases and J 4 bases; nucleotides not matched to a gene: 4. The CDR3 bases are TGTGCCAGTAGTATCGAGGGACAGGGGGGCTATGGCTACACCTTC. Its protein product is CASSIEGQGGYGYTF.

This chain joins TRBV9 and TRBJ1-5; D remains ambiguous. V gave up 4 bases and J gave up 3 bases, with 11 bases separating them. Germline CDR1 SGDLS, CDR2 YYNGEE. The CDR3 covers 14 residues. The CDR3 nucleotides read TGTGCCAGCAGCCGAGGGTCCCCCAATCAGCCCCAGCATTTT. Translated, it gives CASSRGSPNQPQHF.

The chain is built from TRBV4-3 and TRBJ2-1; D is possibly TRBD2 (7 bases). The CDR3 runs to 16 residues. CDR1 and CDR2 from the germline V gene are LGHNA and YSLEER. The germline V and J ends were trimmed by 0 bases and 2 bases, with 11 bases remaining between them. The CDR3: CASSQEGGGAYNEQFF. The CDR3 nucleotides are TGCGCCAGCAGCCAAGAGGGAGGGGGGGCCTACAATGAGCAGTTCTTC.

This clonotype was detected many times. The chain recombines TRBV27 with TRBJ2-3; possibly TRBD1 for D (6 bases). The V gene lost 6 bases and the J gene lost 0 bases, with 13 bases spanning the gap. This CDR3 contains 15 residues. Per germline, CDR1 MNHEY and CDR2 SMNVEV (reference sequence). CDR3 bases: TGTGCCAGCAGCCTTCAGGACAGTAGCACAGATACGCAGTATTTT. Protein sequence: CASSLQDSSTDTQYF.

This chain links TRBV19 with TRBJ2-7, with 10 bases aligning to TRBD1. Germline V lookup: CDR1 LNHDA, CDR2 SQIVND (reference sequence). The J segment lost 9 bases and the V segment lost 4 bases, leaving 6 bases of the junction unmatched. The CDR3 has 13 amino acids. CDR3 in amino acids: CASSTTGGAGQYF. The DNA of the CDR3 is TGTGCCAGTAGTACGACAGGGGGCGCGGGGCAGTACTTC. Full variable domain (rest looked up from reference TRBV19 and TRBJ2-7): DGGITQSPKYLFRKEGQNVTLSCEQNLNHDAMYWYRQDPGQGLRLIYYSQIVNDFQKGDIAEGYSVSREKKESFPLTVTSAQKNPTAFYLCASSTTGGAGQYFGPGTRLTVT.

The rearrangement joins TRBV7-2 to TRBJ2-5, with D maybe TRBD2 (7 bases). Germline CDR1 is SGHTA and CDR2 is FQGNSA. The CDR3 has 16 amino acids. Trimming shortened V by 5 bases and J by 7 bases, and 23 bases separated the two germline ends. CDR3 residues: CASSPDRGGAQVTQYF. Here the CDR3 DNA reads TGTGCCAGCAGCCCCGACAGAGGGGGGGCGCAGGTGACCCAGTACTTC.

In this sample, this clonotype turned up a few times. The chain combines TRBV27 with TRBJ2-1; no definite D call. CDR1 is MNHEY and CDR2 is SMNVEV in the germline V gene (reference sequence). V lost 7 bases, J lost 3 bases, and 13 bases lay in between. The length of the CDR3 is 14 residues. The CDR3 loop is CASTRTIHYNEQFF. CDR3 sequence (DNA): TGTGCCAGCACCCGAACTATTCACTACAATGAGCAGTTCTTC.

The rearrangement links TRBV6-2 or TRBV6-3 to TRBJ2-1; D gene ambiguous. The CDR3 extends over 13 amino acids. Germline loops: CDR1 MNHEY, CDR2 SVGEGT. V dropped 2 bases and J dropped 15 bases, with 17 bases sitting between them. The CDR3 spells CASSYGVGWASFF. In DNA form, the CDR3 reads TGTGCCAGCAGTTACGGAGTCGGATGGGCTTCGTTCTTC.

A word on this clonotype: This may arise from a read error, as a much more abundant clone is one base away. The chain is built from TRBV20-1 and TRBJ2-7; 9 nucleotides match TRBD2. This CDR3 contains 15 residues. Germline assignment: CDR1 DFQATT and CDR2 SNEGSKA (reference sequence). The DNA of the CDR3 is TGCAATGCTAGGGTATTAGCGGGAGCAGGTTCCGAGCAGTACTTC. Translation gives CNARVLAGAGSEQYF.

The V gene is TRBV7-2, the J gene TRBJ2-7, with TRBD1 matching over 7 bases. In germline, CDR1 is SGHTA, CDR2 FQGNSA. The CDR3 runs 15 residues. V was clipped by 3 bases and J by 6 bases; unmatched bases: 11. CDR3 nucleotide sequence: TGTGCCAGCAGCTTGATTAGCCGACAGGGAGCCGAGCAGTACTTC. Its protein is CASSLISRQGAEQYF.

This clonotype was seen at least ten times. The chain couples TRBV4-3 to TRBJ2-1; TRBD1 matches at 7 bases. With V trimmed by 3 bases and J by 9 bases, 11 bases remained unmatched. Germline V gene lookup returns CDR1 LGHNA and CDR2 YSLEER. This CDR3 is built from 15 residues. In nucleotides, the CDR3 is TGCGCCAGCAGCCACGGGACAGCTCCCTCGAGTGAGCAGTTCTTC. Translating gives CASSHGTAPSSEQFF.

The V gene is TRBV12-3 or TRBV12-4, the J gene TRBJ2-5, with 9 bases aligning to TRBD1. This CDR3 has 15 residues. V shed 8 bases and J 5 bases; nucleotides not matched to a gene: 12. DNA for the CDR3: TGTGCCAGCGGCGATTCCGGGACAGGGAGGGAGACCCAGTACTTC. Protein sequence: CASGDSGTGRETQYF.

V is TRBV20-1 and J is TRBJ2-7, with TRBD2 identical over 14 bases. The trim removed 4 bases at V and 4 bases at J, leaving 3 bases unmatched. The CDR3 has 14 amino acids. CDR1 is DFQATT and CDR2 is SNEGSKA in the germline V gene (reference sequence). DNA for the CDR3: TGCAGTGCTATGGGACTAGCGGGAGAATACGAGCAGTACTTC. It yields the protein CSAMGLAGEYEQYF.

Remarks on this clonotype: At one of its ends the junction is not consistent with the germline gene, which may arise from a read error. The chain joins TRBV20-1 to TRBJ1-2, with unresolved D. The CDR3 runs 16 residues. Germline lookup yields CDR1 DFQATT and CDR2 SNEGSKA (reference sequence). This CDR3 is CCARDIGRTPSYGYTF. The CDR3 nucleotides are TGCTGTGCTAGAGATATCGGCCGGACGCCTAGCTATGGCTACACCTTC.

This clonotype came up a few times. The chain recombines TRBV7-9 with TRBJ2-7; D not resolved. Germline V gives CDR1 SEHNR, CDR2 FQNEAQ (reference sequence). Trimming stripped 8 bases from V and 0 bases from J, with 11 bases between. CDR3 size: 13 residues. CDR3 sequence: CASLPMSSYEQYF. The DNA of the CDR3 is TGTGCCAGCCTCCCGATGAGCTCCTACGAGCAGTACTTC.

This clonotype occurred a few times. The chain recombines TRBV12-3 or TRBV12-4 with TRBJ1-4; tentatively, D is TRBD1 (5 bases). Trimming pared 2 bases from V and 3 bases from J, leaving 13 bases between. CDR3 length equals 16 residues. Here the CDR3 DNA reads TGTGCCAGCAGTTTAAGGCTGGAGACAGCTAATGAAAAACTGTTTTTT. Translating gives CASSLRLETANEKLFF.

This clonotype appeared a few times. The chain recombines TRBV3-1 with TRBJ2-7; D is unresolved. Germline CDR1 is LGHDT and CDR2 is YNNKEL (reference sequence). V lost 2 bases and J lost 5, with 7 bases in between. The length of the CDR3 is 12 residues. DNA for the CDR3: TGTGCCAGCAGCCAACCTCGAAACGAGCAGTACTTC. As protein: CASSQPRNEQYF.

V is TRBV5-1 and J is TRBJ2-7, with D hard to call. The CDR3 runs to 12 residues. The germline V gene encodes CDR1 SGHRS and CDR2 YFSETQ. Trimming removed 2 bases at V and 7 bases at J, with 10 bases between. The CDR3 sequence: CASSFEDREQYF. CDR3 coding DNA: TGCGCCAGCAGCTTTGAGGATAGGGAGCAGTACTTC.